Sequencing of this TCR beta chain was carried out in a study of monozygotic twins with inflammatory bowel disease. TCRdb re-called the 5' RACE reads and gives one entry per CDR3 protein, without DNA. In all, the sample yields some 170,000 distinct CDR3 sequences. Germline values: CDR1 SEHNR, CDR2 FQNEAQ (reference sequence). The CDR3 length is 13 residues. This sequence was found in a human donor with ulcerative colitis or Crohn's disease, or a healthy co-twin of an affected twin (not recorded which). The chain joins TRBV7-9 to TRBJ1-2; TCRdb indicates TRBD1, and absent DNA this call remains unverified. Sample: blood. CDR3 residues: CASSTGQGIGYTF.